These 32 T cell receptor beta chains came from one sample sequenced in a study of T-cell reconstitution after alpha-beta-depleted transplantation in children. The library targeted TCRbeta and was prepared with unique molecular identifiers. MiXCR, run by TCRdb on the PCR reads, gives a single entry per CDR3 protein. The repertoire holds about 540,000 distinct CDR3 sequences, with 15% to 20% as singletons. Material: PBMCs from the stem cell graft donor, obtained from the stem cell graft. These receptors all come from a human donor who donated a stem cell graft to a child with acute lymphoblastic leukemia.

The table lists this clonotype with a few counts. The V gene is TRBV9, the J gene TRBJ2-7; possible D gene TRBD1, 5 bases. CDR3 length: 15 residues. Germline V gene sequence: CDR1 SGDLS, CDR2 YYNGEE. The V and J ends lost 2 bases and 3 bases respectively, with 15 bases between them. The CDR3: CASSVGFQGSYEQYF. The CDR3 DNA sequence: TGTGCCAGCAGCGTTGGGTTTCAGGGAAGCTACGAGCAGTACTTC.

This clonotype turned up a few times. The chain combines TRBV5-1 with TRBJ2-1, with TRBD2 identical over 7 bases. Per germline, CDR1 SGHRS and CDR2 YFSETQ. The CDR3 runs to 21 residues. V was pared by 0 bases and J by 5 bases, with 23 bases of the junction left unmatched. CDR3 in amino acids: CASSLAWLADPVFGSHNEQFF. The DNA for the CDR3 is TGCGCCAGCAGCTTGGCCTGGCTAGCGGACCCAGTTTTTGGTTCTCACAATGAGCAGTTCTTC.

The CDR3 loop is CASKTGLAGVTGELFF. The CDR3 nucleotides are TGTGCCAGCAAAACGGGACTAGCGGGCGTCACCGGGGAGCTGTTTTTT. The gene calls are TRBV6-1 and TRBJ2-2; 12 bases are a match to TRBD2. This CDR3 is built from 16 residues. CDR1 is MNHNS and CDR2 is SASEGT in the germline V gene. Losses at the gene ends were 7 bases for V and 4 bases for J; bases not matched to a gene: 7.

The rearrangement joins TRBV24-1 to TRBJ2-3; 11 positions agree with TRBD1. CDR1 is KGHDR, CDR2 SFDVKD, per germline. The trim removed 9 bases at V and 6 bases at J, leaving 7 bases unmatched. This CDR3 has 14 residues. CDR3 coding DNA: TGTGCCACCGGCGGACAGGGGGCTTCGGATACGCAGTATTTT. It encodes CATGGQGASDTQYF.

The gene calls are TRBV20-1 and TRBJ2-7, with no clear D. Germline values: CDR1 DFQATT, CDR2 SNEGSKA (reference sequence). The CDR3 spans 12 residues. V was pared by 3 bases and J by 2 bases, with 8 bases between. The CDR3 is CSASSGAYEQYF. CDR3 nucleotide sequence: TGCAGTGCTAGTTCCGGAGCCTACGAGCAGTACTTC.

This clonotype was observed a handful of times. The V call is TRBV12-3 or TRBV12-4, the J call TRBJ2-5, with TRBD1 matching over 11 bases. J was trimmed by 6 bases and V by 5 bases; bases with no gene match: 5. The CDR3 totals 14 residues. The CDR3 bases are TGTGCCAGCAGTATCGGACAGGGGGCGCAGACCCAGTACTTC. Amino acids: CASSIGQGAQTQYF.

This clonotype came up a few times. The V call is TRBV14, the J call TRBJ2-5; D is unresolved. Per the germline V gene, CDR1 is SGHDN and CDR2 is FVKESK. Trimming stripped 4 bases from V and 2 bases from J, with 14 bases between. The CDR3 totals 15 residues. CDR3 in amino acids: CASSLDLVGQETQYF. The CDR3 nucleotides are TGTGCCAGCAGCCTCGACTTAGTGGGACAAGAGACCCAGTACTTC.

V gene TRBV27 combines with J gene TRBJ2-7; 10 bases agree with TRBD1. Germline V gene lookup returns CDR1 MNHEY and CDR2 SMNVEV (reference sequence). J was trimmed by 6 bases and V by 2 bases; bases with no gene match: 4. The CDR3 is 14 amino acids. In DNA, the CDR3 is TGTGCCAGCAGTTTAGGGACAGGGGTCTCCGAGCAGTACTTC. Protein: CASSLGTGVSEQYF.

Here the CDR3 reads CASSLDKVSGRPLRFF. The CDR3 DNA reads TGTGCCAGCAGTTTAGATAAGGTCTCGGGGAGGCCTCTGCGGTTTTTT. This chain joins TRBV28 and TRBJ2-2, with D possibly TRBD2 on 6 matching bases. The germline V gene has CDR1 MDHEN and CDR2 SYDVKM. Trimming shortened V by 2 bases and J by 16 bases, and 26 bases separated the two germline ends. The CDR3 runs to 16 residues.

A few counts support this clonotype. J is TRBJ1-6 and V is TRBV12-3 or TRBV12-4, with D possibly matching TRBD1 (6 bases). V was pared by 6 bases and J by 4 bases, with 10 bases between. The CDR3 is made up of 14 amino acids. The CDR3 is CASRQGQYNSPLHF. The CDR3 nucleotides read TGTGCCAGCAGGCAAGGACAGTATAATTCACCCCTCCACTTT.

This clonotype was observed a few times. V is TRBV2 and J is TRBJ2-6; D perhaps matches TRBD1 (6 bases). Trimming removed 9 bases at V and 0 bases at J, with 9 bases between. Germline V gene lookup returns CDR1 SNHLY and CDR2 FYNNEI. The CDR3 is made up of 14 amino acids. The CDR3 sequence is CARDRLSGANVLTF. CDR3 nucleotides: TGTGCCAGAGACAGGCTCTCTGGGGCCAACGTCCTGACTTTC.

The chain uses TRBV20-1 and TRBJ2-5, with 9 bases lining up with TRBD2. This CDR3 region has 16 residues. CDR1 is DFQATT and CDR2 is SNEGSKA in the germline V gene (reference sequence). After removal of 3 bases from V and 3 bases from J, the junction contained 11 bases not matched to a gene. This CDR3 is CSARLAGLLIEETQYF. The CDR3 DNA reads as TGCAGTGCTAGGCTAGCGGGACTTTTAATAGAAGAGACCCAGTACTTC.

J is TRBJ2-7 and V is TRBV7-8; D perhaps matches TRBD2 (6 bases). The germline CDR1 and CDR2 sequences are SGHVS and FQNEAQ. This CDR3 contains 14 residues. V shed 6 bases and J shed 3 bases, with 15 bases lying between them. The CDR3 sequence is CASSVEAGHYEQYF. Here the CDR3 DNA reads TGTGCCAGCAGTGTAGAAGCGGGCCACTACGAGCAGTACTTC.

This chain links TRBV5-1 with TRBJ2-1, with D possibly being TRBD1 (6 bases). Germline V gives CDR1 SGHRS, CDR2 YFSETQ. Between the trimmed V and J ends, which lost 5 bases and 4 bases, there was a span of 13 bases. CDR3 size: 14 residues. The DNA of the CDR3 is TGCGCCAGCAGACAGGGCCTCCCATACAATGAGCAGTTCTTC. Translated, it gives CASRQGLPYNEQFF.

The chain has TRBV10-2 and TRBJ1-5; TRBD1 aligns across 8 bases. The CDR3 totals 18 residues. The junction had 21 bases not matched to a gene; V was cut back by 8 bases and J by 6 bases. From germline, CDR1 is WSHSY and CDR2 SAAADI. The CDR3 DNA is TGCGCCAGCTCAACTCCCCCGGGGACAGGTGTCGCATTTCAGCCCCAGCATTTT. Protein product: CASSTPPGTGVAFQPQHF.

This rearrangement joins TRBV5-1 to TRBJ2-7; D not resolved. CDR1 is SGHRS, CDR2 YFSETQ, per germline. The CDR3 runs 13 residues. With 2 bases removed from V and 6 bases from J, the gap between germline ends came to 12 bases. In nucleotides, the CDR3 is TGCGCCAGCAGCTTCCCTCTTTCTGGCGAGCAGTACTTC. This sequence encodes CASSFPLSGEQYF.

The CDR3 here is CASSQGLAKNIQYF. CDR3 DNA: TGTGCCAGCAGCCAGGGGCTGGCCAAAAACATTCAGTACTTC. The V gene is TRBV28, the J gene TRBJ2-4; possible D gene TRBD1, 6 bases. Per germline, CDR1 MDHEN and CDR2 SYDVKM. V gave up 6 bases and J gave up 1 base, with 10 bases separating them. There are 14 residues in the CDR3.

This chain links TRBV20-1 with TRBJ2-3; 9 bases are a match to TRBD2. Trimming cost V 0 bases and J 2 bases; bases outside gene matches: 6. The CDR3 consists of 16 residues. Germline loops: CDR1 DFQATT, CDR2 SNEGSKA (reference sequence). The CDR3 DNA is TGCAGTGCTAGAGAGGGGACTAGCTGGTACACAGATACGCAGTATTTT. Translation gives CSAREGTSWYTDTQYF.

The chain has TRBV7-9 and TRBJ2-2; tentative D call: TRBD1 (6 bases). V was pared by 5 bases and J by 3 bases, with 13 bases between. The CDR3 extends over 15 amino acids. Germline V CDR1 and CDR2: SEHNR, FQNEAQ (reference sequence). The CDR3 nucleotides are TGTGCCAGCAGCCCCAGGGGTTTGGACACCGGGGAGCTGTTTTTT. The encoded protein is CASSPRGLDTGELFF.

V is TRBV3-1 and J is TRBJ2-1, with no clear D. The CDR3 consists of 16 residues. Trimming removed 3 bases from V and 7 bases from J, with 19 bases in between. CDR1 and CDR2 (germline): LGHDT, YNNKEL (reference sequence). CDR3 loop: CASSHPRQGLRNEQFF. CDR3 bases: TGTGCCAGCAGCCACCCTCGCCAAGGTCTGAGAAATGAGCAGTTCTTC.

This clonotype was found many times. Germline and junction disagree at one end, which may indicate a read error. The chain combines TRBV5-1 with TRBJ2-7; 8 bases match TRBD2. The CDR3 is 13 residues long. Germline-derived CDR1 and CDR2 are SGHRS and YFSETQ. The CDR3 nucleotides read TGTGCCAGCAGCCTAGCGGGCTCCTACGAGCAGTACTTC. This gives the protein CASSLAGSYEQYF.

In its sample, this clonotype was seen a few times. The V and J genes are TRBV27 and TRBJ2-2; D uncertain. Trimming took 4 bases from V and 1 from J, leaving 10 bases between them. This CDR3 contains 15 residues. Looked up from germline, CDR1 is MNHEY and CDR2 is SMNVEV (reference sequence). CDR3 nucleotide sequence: TGTGCCAGCAGTTCGTCTACAAAGAACACCGGGGAGCTGTTTTTT. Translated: CASSSSTKNTGELFF.

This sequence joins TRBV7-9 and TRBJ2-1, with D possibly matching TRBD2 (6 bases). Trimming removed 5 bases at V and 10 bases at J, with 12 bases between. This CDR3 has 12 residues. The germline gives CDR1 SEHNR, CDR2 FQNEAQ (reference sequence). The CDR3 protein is CASSTREVEQFF. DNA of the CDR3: TGTGCCAGCAGCACTAGGGAGGTCGAGCAGTTCTTC.

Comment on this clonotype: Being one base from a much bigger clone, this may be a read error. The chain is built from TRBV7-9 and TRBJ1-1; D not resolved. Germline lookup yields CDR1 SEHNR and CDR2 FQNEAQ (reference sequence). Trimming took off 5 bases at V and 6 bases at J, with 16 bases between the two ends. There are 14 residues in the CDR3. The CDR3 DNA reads TGTGCCAGCAGCCCCCGCGCGGCTAACCCTGAAGCTTTCTTT. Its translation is CASSPRAANPEAFF.

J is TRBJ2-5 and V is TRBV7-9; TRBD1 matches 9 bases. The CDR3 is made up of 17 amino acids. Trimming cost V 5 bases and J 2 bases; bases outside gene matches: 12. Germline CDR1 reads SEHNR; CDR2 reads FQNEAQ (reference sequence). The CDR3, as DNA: TGTGCCAGCAGCAGGAGCGGGACAGGGCTACCTCAAGAGACCCAGTACTTC. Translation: CASSRSGTGLPQETQYF.

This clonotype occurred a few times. In nucleotides, the CDR3 is TGTGCCACCAGCAGGAACCGAGCAACTAATGAAAAACTGTTTTTT. Its protein is CATSRNRATNEKLFF. The chain employs TRBV15 and TRBJ1-4; D not resolved. The germline gives CDR1 LNHNV, CDR2 YYDKDF (reference sequence). V shed 3 bases and J shed 0 bases, with 8 bases lying between them. The CDR3 covers 15 residues.

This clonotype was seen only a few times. CDR3 protein: CASSPSRLMNTEAFF. The CDR3 bases are TGTGCCAGCTCACCAAGCCGGCTTATGAACACTGAAGCTTTCTTT. The chain has TRBV18 and TRBJ1-1; D unresolved. The germline V gene has CDR1 KGHSH and CDR2 LQKENI. V lost 2 bases and J 0 bases, leaving 10 bases between the germline ends. The CDR3 is made up of 15 amino acids.

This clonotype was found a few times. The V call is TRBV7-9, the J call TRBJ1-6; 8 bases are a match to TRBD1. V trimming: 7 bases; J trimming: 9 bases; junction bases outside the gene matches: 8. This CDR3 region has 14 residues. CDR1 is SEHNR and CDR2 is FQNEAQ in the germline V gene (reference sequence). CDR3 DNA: TGTGCCAGCAACTTCGGGGACAGGACTTCACCCCTCCACTTT. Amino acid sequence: CASNFGDRTSPLHF.

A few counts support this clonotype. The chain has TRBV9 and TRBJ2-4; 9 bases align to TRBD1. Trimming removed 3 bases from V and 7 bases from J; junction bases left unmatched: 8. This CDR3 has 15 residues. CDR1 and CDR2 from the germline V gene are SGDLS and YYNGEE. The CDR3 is CASSGSGTGQNIQYF. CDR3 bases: TGTGCCAGCAGCGGATCCGGGACAGGGCAGAACATTCAGTACTTC.

Here the CDR3 reads CASSRGTSGINEQFF. CDR3 in DNA: TGTGCCAGCAGCCGCGGGACTAGCGGGATCAATGAGCAGTTCTTC. The genes are TRBV4-2 and TRBJ2-1; 13 nucleotides align to TRBD2. This CDR3 region has 15 residues. Trimming cost V 4 bases and J 6 bases; bases outside gene matches: 3. Germline values: CDR1 LGHNA, CDR2 YNFKEQ.

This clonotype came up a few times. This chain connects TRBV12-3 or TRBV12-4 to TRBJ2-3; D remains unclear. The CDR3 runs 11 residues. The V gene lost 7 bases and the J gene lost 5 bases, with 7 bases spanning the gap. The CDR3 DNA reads TGTGCCAGCAAAGGTCGAGATACGCAGTATTTT. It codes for CASKGRDTQYF.

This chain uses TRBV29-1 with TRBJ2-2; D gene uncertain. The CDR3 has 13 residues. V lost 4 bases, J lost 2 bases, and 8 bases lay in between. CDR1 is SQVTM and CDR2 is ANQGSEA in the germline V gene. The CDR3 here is CSVVSENTGELFF. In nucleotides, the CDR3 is TGCAGCGTTGTTAGTGAAAACACCGGGGAGCTGTTTTTT.